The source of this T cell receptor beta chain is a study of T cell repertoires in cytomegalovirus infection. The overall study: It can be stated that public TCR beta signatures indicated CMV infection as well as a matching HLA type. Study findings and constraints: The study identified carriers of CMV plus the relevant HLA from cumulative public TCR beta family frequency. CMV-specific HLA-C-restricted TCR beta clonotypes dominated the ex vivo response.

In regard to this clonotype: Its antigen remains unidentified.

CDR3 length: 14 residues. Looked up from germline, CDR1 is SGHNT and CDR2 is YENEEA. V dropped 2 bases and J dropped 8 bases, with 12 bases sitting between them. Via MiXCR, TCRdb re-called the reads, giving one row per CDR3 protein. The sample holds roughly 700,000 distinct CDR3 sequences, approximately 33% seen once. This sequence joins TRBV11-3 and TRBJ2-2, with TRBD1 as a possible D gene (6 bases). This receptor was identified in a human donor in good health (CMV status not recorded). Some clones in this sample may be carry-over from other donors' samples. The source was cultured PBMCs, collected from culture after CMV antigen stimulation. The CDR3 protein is CASSLRDTEGELFF. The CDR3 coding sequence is TGTGCCAGCAGCTTACGGGACACTGAAGGGGAGCTGTTTTTT. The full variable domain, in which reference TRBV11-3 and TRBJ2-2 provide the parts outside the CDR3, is EAGVVQSPRYKIIEKKQPVAFWCNPISGHNTLYWYLQNLGQGPELLIRYENEEAVDDSQLPKDRFSAERLKGVDSTLKIQPAELGDSAVYLCASSLRDTEGELFFGEGSRLTVL.